This T cell receptor (beta chain) came from a study of blood T cell repertoires in COVID-19 (dated by TCRdb to about 2020). Regarding the complete study: Samples covering the acute and convalescent phases of COVID-19 were provided by collaborators in the United States, Italy and Spain. The prospective study material was composed of cDNA or gDNA derived from T cells, B-cell-depleted T cells, or PBMCs. The dataset comprised deeply sampled blood TCRbeta repertoires from subjects exposed to, actively infected with, or recovered from COVID-19. The repertoires were made available in a free public database intended to serve as a resource for research on the immune response to SARS-CoV-2. The samples were drawn from two sources: the first 160 participants of the ongoing ImmuneRACE study, and 1,000 to 1,500 subjects contributed by 6 global collaborators. Nearly every sample came with metadata listing a de-identified subject ID, COVID-19 status, age in years and sex. Where HLA class I and class II types were available, the types were taken from metadata supplied by the sample provider, not from assay-based typing.

From its cysteine to its phenylalanine, the CDR3 spans 15 amino acids. CDR3 DNA is the only sequence kept; it has 45 bases, read in frame from the first base. V is trimmed back by 0 bases and J by 5 bases, and the junction contains 4 bases that no gene match accounts for. CDR1 and CDR2 were assigned from the germline V gene as MNHEY and SVGAGI. TCRbeta CDR3 regions were amplified from genomic DNA using the immunoSEQ Assay, a bias-controlled multiplex PCR. Turning to the authors' computational methods: Within the assay, amplification of reference gene primers was used to estimate how many nucleated cells each sample contained. To quantify the absolute abundance of each unique TCRbeta CDR3 rearrangement, sequence reads were collapsed and filtered. Productive Simpson clonality was computed per sample as the square root of Simpson's diversity index over productive rearrangements. TCRdb carries this immuneACCESS record with in-frame sequences only. Its versions omit some clonotypes, under half of them owing to an unresolved V gene in the studies checked, with the rest unexplained. The D gene and trimming were derived from the DNA, and the V and J assignments and clone size from that table. A total of under 400,000 clones appear in this sample, roughly 86% of them only once. Of the sample, over 0.9% is held by the ten largest clones.

To note about this clone: Its recognized antigen is unknown. Base-call qualities are not available, and no considerably larger clone is one nucleotide away.

Enrolling through a virtual design, the prospective study's participants ranged in age from roughly 18 to 90 years and lived across about two dozen United States geographic areas. In the prospective study, participants were assigned to cohorts based on the clinical history participants reported in a screening survey and a study questionnaire. A participant counted as exposed if, within 2 weeks of entering the study, that participant had been in contact with someone who had a PCR-confirmed or clinician-diagnosed COVID-19 case. In the prospective study, whole blood, serum and a nasopharyngeal or oropharyngeal swab were collected from each participant by mobile phlebotomists. Prospective study participants could optionally give additional blood draws and questionnaires over a roughly 2-month period. Before DNA extraction, prospective study blood samples were shipped either frozen or at room temperature.

General conclusions and limits of the study: The amount of clinical and demographic metadata varied by source and participant and was provided uncurated.

Sequences were obtained from PBMCs or T cells enriched from blood (not recorded which). This receptor chain uses TRBV6-5 and TRBJ1-1; 9 junctional bases match TRBD1. This sequence originates from a woman aged 25 to 39 who had been exposed to COVID-19. The DNA sequence reads TGTGCCAGCAGTTACTCAACAGGGGGCGGGACTGAAGCTTTCTTT. Its protein is CASSYSTGGGTEAFF.